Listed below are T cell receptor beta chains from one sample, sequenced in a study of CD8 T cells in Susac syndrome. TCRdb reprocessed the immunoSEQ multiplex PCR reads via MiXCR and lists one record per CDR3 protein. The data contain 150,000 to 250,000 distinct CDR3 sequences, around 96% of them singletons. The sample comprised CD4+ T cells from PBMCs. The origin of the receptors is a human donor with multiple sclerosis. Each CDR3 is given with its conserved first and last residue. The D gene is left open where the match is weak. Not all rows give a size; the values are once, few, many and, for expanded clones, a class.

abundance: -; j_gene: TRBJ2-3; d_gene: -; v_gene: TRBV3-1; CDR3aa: CASSHGAMDTQYF; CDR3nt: TGTGCCAGCAGCCACGGGGCTATGGATACGCAGTATTTT
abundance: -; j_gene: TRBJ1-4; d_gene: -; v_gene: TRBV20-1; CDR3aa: CSAPVNPGSEKLFF; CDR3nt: TGCAGTGCTCCCGTTAATCCGGGATCCGAAAAACTGTTTTTT
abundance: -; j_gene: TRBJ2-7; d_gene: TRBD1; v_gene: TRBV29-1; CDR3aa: CSVGQGNEQYF; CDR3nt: TGCAGCGTTGGACAGGGGAACGAGCAGTACTTC
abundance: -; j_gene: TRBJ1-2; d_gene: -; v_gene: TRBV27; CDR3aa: CASSFGPGKGDYGYTF; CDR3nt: TGTGCCAGCAGTTTTGGTCCAGGGAAGGGGGACTATGGCTACACCTTC
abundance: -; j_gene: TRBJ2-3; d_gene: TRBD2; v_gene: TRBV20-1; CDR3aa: CSASTSGHTDTQYF; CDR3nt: TGCAGTGCGTCTACTAGCGGCCACACAGATACGCAGTATTTT
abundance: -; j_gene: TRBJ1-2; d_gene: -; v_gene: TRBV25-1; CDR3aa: CASSESGTPLGYGYTF; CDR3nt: TGTGCCAGCAGTGAATCGGGGACACCGCTCGGCTATGGCTACACCTTC
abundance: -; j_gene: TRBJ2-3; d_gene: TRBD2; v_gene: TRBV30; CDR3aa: CAWSVSSGRDTQYF; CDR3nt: TGTGCCTGGAGTGTGAGCAGCGGGAGGGATACGCAGTATTTT
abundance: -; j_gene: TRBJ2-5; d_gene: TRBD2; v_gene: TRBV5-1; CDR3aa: CASRVGTSGVQETQYF; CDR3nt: TGCGCCAGCAGGGTTGGGACTAGCGGAGTACAAGAGACCCAGTACTTC
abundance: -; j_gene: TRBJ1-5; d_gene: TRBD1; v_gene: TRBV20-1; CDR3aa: CSAAQGIGNQPQHF; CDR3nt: TGCAGTGCTGCACAGGGGATCGGAAATCAGCCCCAGCATTTT
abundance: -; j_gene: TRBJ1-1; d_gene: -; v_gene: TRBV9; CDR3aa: CASSRYLGTEAFF; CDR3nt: TGTGCCAGCAGTCGGTATTTAGGGACTGAAGCTTTCTTT
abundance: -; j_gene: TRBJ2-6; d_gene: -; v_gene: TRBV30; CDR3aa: CAWGIPGANVLTF; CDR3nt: TGTGCCTGGGGGATCCCTGGGGCCAACGTCCTGACTTTC
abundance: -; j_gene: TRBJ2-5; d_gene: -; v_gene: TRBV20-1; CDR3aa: CSARNIETQYF; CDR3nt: TGCAGTGCTAGAAACATCGAGACCCAGTACTTC
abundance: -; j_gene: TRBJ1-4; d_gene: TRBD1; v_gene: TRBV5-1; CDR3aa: CASSLTGGGEKLFF; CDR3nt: TGCGCCAGCAGCTTGACAGGGGGTGGAGAAAAACTGTTTTTT
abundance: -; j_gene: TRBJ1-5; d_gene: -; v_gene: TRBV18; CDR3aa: CASSPDGSNQPQHF; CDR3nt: TGTGCCAGCTCACCCGACGGTAGCAATCAGCCCCAGCATTTT
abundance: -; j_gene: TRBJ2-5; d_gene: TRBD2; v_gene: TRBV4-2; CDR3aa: CASSHGASGSFQETQYF; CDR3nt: TGTGCCAGCAGCCACGGGGCTAGCGGGAGTTTCCAAGAGACCCAGTACTTC
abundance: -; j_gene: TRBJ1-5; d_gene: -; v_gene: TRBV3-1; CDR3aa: CASSHGGRPQHF; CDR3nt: TGTGCCAGCAGCCATGGGGGCAGGCCCCAGCATTTT
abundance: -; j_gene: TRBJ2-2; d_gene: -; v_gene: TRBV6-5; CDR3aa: CASRPSNTGELFF; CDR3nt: TGTGCCAGCAGACCATCGAACACCGGGGAGCTGTTTTTT
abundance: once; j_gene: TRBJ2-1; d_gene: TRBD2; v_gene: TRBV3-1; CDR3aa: CASSLASGGANEQFF; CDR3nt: TGTGCCAGCAGCCTTGCTAGCGGGGGGGCAAATGAGCAGTTCTTC
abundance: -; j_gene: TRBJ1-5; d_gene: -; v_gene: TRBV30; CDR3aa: CAWSAGASNQPQHF; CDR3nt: TGTGCCTGGAGTGCGGGAGCTAGCAATCAGCCCCAGCATTTT
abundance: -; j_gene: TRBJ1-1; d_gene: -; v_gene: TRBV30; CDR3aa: CAWSPRGGTAEAFF; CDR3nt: TGTGCCTGGAGTCCCCGAGGGGGGACCGCTGAAGCTTTCTTT
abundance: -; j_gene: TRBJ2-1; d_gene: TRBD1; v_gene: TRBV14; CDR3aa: CASSLRQGTYNEQFF; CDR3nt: TGTGCCAGCAGCCTCCGACAGGGAACCTACAATGAGCAGTTCTTC
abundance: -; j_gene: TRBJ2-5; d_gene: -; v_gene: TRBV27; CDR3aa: CASSPPYGGPETQYF; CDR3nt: TGTGCCAGCAGCCCTCCTTACGGGGGTCCCGAGACCCAGTACTTC
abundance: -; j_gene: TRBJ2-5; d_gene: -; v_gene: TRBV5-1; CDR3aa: CASSPLGREETQYF; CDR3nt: TGCGCCAGCTCCCCCTTGGGGCGTGAGGAGACCCAGTACTTC
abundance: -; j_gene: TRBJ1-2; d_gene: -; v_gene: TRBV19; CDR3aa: CASSIRSNYGYTF; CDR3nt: TGTGCCAGTAGTATAAGGTCCAACTATGGCTACACCTTC
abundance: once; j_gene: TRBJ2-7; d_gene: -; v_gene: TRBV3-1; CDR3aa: CASSQDLDEQYF; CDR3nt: TGTGCCAGCAGCCAAGATTTAGACGAGCAGTACTTC
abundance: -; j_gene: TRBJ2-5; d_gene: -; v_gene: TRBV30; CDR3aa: CAWSIRALQETQYF; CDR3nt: TGTGCCTGGAGTATCAGGGCCCTCCAAGAGACCCAGTACTTC
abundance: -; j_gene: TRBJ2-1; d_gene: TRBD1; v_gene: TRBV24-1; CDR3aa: CATEGQGAWNEQFF; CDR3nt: TGTGCCACCGAGGGCCAGGGGGCGTGGAATGAGCAGTTCTTC
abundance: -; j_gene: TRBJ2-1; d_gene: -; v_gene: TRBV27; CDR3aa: CASTDGRREQFF; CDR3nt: TGTGCCAGCACCGACGGCAGGAGAGAGCAGTTCTTC